The subject of this entry is one T cell receptor beta chain. Its antigen is unknown. Trimming took 5 bases from V and 5 from J, leaving 15 bases between them. CDR3 length: 14 residues. Germline CDR1 is MNHEY and CDR2 is SVGAGI. Clones were read by immunoSEQ multiplex PCR, and TCRdb kept only the in-frame ones, dropping some. This table has some 83,000 clones, 93% appearing once. These data are taken from a study of OX40 agonist ivuxolimab in advanced cancers. Study observations and caveats: Averaging showed that CD8+ T cells had more expanded clones than CD4+ did.

The sequence came from an adult with an advanced solid tumor such as melanoma, head and neck, liver or kidney cancer. The V gene is TRBV6-5, the J gene TRBJ2-5; a weak D match, TRBD1 (6 bases). Sequenced material: CD4+ or CD8+ T cells sorted from blood, taken in a trial of the OX40 agonist ivuxolimab. The CDR3 region is CASSTGPVWETQYF. In DNA form, the CDR3 reads TGTGCCAGCAGTACAGGGCCCGTTTGGGAGACCCAGTACTTC.